The source of this T cell receptor beta chain is a study of regulatory T cells in long-lasting Graves disease (dated by TCRdb to the early 2020s). For the wider study: Persistent Graves' disease was defined as antithyroid drug treatment for over 5 years with persistently positive TSH receptor autoantibodies. Patients with persistent Graves' disease were compared with patients with newly diagnosed Graves' disease using TCR sequencing and RNA sequencing of peripheral blood. A total of some 33 samples were covered by TCR sequencing, comprising around 13 persistent and roughly 20 newly diagnosed Graves' disease patients. The study was registered as a clinical trial and conducted in China. Antithyroid drugs had been taken for about 10.3 years on average by persistent Graves' disease patients in the clinical cohort.

This clonotype was observed a handful of times. The clone's antigen remains unknown. No quality values exist for individual bases; no much larger clone is one base distant. Broader findings and caveats from the paper: The study examined only peripheral blood because the primary lesion, thyroid tissue, could not be accessed. Preferential use of TRBV28, TRBJ1-2 and TRBJ2-5 was observed in persistent disease, whereas TRBV20-1 and TRBJ2-1 were favored in newly diagnosed disease. Patients with persistent disease shared more public clonotypes (approximately 2,500) than newly diagnosed patients did (about 1,000). Persistent Graves' disease patients showed lower TCR Shannon entropy and fewer highly expanded clones than newly diagnosed patients, suggesting clonal expansion. The authors noted that the small sample size was a limitation that may lower accuracy. Sequencing and analysis were restricted to the TCR beta chain.

The library was generated by multiplex PCR. Sequencing relied on an Illumina HiSeq 4000. CDR3 regions were amplified by Arm-PCR with iRepertoire HTBI primers to construct TCR beta libraries. Before sequencing, the PCR products went through gel purification. Per the original workflow: Gene usage analysis of CDR3 amino acid clonotypes used the roughly 60 TRBV and about 15 TRBJ segments found across samples. Filtered high-quality paired reads were merged into contigs using COPE and FqMerger. Contigs were aligned with BLAST to IMGT TRBV, TRBD and TRBJ reference genes, and CDR3 was defined per IMGT. Highly expanded clones were defined as clonotypes with a frequency above 0.1%. Shannon entropy served as the measure of repertoire diversity, while the Gini coefficient captured V-J evenness. A clonotype found in more than one individual was treated as public. TCRdb reprocessing: public reads trimmed at Q25 with fastp, clones called with MiXCR, in-frame beta chains kept. Under each unique CDR3 protein, matching rows form one entry showing the most common genes and DNA. The V and J calls were not made by the authors but by TCRdb's processing. For this sample there are roughly 400,000 distinct CDR3 sequences; over 20% appear just once. The ten largest clones take up over 11% of the sample.

A distance of 8 bases separates the germline ends of V and J, which lose 0 bases and 9 bases respectively. CDR1 and CDR2 were assigned from the germline V gene (reference sequence) as SEHNR and FQNEAQ. Spanning cysteine to phenylalanine, the CDR3 consists of 12 amino acids. Only CDR3 DNA remains: 36 bases, in frame from the first base. Read against the paper, the sample's time point label means: persistent/refractory GD, antithyroid drugs over 5 years with positive TRAb. For both TCR sequencing and RNA sequencing, RNA was extracted from PBMCs using TRIzol. The diagnosis of Graves' disease was made according to American Thyroid Association guidelines. Patients for the study were recruited at an endocrinology department in Xi'an, China. Each patient gave approximately 8.8 milliliters of peripheral blood, collected in an EDTA anticoagulant tube. PBMCs were isolated by Ficoll Paque Plus density gradient separation without further T cell sorting. An Agilent 2100 Bioanalyzer and agarose gel were used to check RNA quality, while a NanoDrop 2000 measured RNA concentration.

This clonotype originated in a female donor with Graves disease. Sequencing used peripheral blood mononuclear cells (PBMCs), obtained when the disease was refractory, from a patient treated with antithyroid drugs. The V and J segments used are TRBV7-9 and TRBJ2-5, with no confident D gene call. The CDR3 region: CASSLADRAQYF. The nucleotides read TGTGCCAGCAGCTTAGCCGATAGGGCCCAGTACTTC.